This T cell receptor beta chain is from a study of blood T cells in healthy people across ages. Notes on the study in general: The CMV status of each donor remained undetermined, and this could have confounded shifts in expanded clonotypes. Roughly linearly, TCR beta diversity per million T cells fell as age increased.

This clonotype was observed many times. Its antigen is unknown. With a J-beta primer mix and a sample-barcoded 5' primer, a second PCR ran about 6 to 11 cycles. One entry per CDR3 protein, called by TCRdb with MiXCR from the 5' RACE reads. The data contain some 710,000 distinct CDR3 sequences, roughly 20% of them singletons. V shed 2 bases and J shed 2 bases, with 16 bases lying between them. Germline values: CDR1 DFQATT, CDR2 SNEGSKA (reference sequence). The CDR3 has 16 amino acids. Samples each yielded at least 5 micrograms of total RNA. This chain links TRBV20-1 with TRBJ1-5; D is ambiguous. The sequencing sample was made of blood. This receptor was obtained from a man aged 65 to 85 in good health. CDR3 nucleotides: TGCAGTGCTAGAAACCGGGGTATTGATGGCAATCAGCCCCAGCATTTT. Translated: CSARNRGIDGNQPQHF.